This TCR beta chain emerged from a study of cytomegalovirus exposure and HLA in healthy donors. Primers included in the PCR were 60 Vbeta and 13 Jbeta primers. Assay used: immunoSEQ multiplex PCR; TCRdb lists only in-frame clones, some missing. This table holds 200,000 to 250,000 clones, 75% to 90% found once. Worth noting for this clone: Its antigen is not identified.

This CDR3 contains 21 residues. Trimming took 1 base from V and 5 from J; bases not matched to a gene: 23. Germline values: CDR1 MGHRA, CDR2 YSYEKL. Study-level results: Several of the most significant clusters were apparently associated with common viral pathogens in a later analysis.

The genes are TRBV4-1 and TRBJ2-5; 9 nucleotides match TRBD2. The sequencing sample was made of PBMCs. The TCR sequence derives from a young woman in good health and CMV-seronegative. CDR3 loop: CASSQVSGGGEVWRHGETQYF. The CDR3 coding sequence is TGCGCCAGCAGCCAAGTTTCCGGCGGGGGGGAGGTGTGGCGACATGGGGAGACCCAGTACTTC.